These 28 T cell receptor beta chains were all obtained from the same sample, sequenced in a study of CD8 T cells in ankylosing spondylitis. TCRdb recomputed calls from the 5' RACE reads with MiXCR, one row per CDR3 protein. The table includes fewer than 450,000 distinct CDR3 sequences, approximately 17% detected once. No antigen is known for these receptors. General study findings and limits: Ankylosing spondylitis blood appeared to carry a characteristic TCR beta motif of roughly eight highly homologous variants.

Input material: blood, either unsorted or a sorted T cell fraction (not recorded which). These receptors all come from a male donor with ankylosing spondylitis.

The chain recombines TRBV19 with TRBJ2-1, with TRBD1 matching over 7 bases. Germline loops: CDR1 LNHDA, CDR2 SQIVND (reference sequence). J lost 2 bases, V lost 7 bases, and 5 bases had no gene match. This CDR3 is built from 14 residues. CDR3 protein: CASTLTGAYNEQFF. The CDR3 nucleotides are TGTGCCAGTACCCTCACAGGGGCCTACAATGAGCAGTTCTTC.

This clonotype was recorded a few times. V is TRBV6-1 and J is TRBJ2-2, with D hard to call. Trimming stripped 5 bases from V and 3 bases from J, with 7 bases between. This CDR3 is built from 13 residues. Germline V gene data show CDR1 as MNHNS and CDR2 as SASEGT. CDR3 sequence: CASSMDDTGELFF. For the CDR3, the DNA is TGTGCCAGCAGTATGGACGACACCGGGGAGCTGTTTTTT.

This clonotype was detected only a few times. The J gene is TRBJ2-7, the V gene TRBV6-5; D is possibly TRBD1 or TRBD2 (6 bases each). There are 10 residues in the CDR3. The ends were cut back, 11 bases at V and 5 bases at J, with 10 bases in the middle. The germline V gene has CDR1 MNHEY and CDR2 SVGAGI. The CDR3 protein is CAAGTHEQYF. In DNA form, the CDR3 reads TGTGCCGCGGGGACACACGAGCAGTACTTC.

This clonotype was recorded at least ten times. This sequence joins TRBV10-3 and TRBJ2-7, with 8 bases that match TRBD2. J was trimmed by 4 bases and V by 10 bases; bases with no gene match: 9. Per the germline V gene, CDR1 is ENHRY and CDR2 is SYGVKD. The CDR3 runs to 13 residues. The CDR3 sequence: CATGAGTSYEQYF. In nucleotides, the CDR3 is TGTGCCACCGGCGCCGGGACTAGTTACGAGCAGTACTTC.

Written as DNA, the CDR3 is TGTGCCACCCGATCGGGTGGAGGCTACGAGCAGTACTTC. Encoded protein: CATRSGGGYEQYF. The V call is TRBV6-6, the J call TRBJ2-7, with D tentatively TRBD2 (5 bases). Trimming left V 10 bases short and J 3 bases short, with 16 bases between. The germline V gene has CDR1 MNHNY and CDR2 SVGAGI (reference sequence). The CDR3 loop spans 13 amino acids.

This chain joins TRBV7-3 and TRBJ1-1, with D maybe TRBD1 (6 bases). The CDR3 is 12 amino acids. The V gene's germline CDR1 is SGHTA and CDR2 FQGTGA. Trimming stripped 2 bases from V and 8 bases from J, with 9 bases between. The CDR3 protein is CASSLYDREAFF. The DNA for the CDR3 is TGTGCCAGCAGCTTATACGACAGGGAAGCTTTCTTT.

This clonotype was counted at least ten times. V gene TRBV7-9 combines with J gene TRBJ1-1, with 7 nucleotides matching TRBD1. The CDR3 length is 16 residues. Germline V lookup: CDR1 SEHNR, CDR2 FQNEAQ (reference sequence). The junction had 10 bases not matched to a gene; V was cut back by 3 bases and J by 3 bases. For the CDR3, the DNA is TGTGCCAGCAGCTTGAACCCCGGGACAGCGGACACTGAAGCTTTCTTT. It encodes CASSLNPGTADTEAFF.

The sample holds a few counts of this clonotype. In nucleotides, the CDR3 is TGTGCCAGCAGCCAGGGTGGGTCCCGGCGAGTGGATGGCTACACCTTC. Protein sequence: CASSQGGSRRVDGYTF. V gene TRBV7-2 combines with J gene TRBJ1-2; a weak D match, TRBD1 (5 bases). The germline V gene encodes CDR1 SGHTA and CDR2 FQGNSA. V lost 5 bases to trimming and J lost 6 bases, with 22 bases between them. The CDR3 extends over 16 amino acids.

This clonotype has more than one count but fewer than ten. The DNA for the CDR3 is TGTGCCATCGGCAGTCTGCCCGGGGAGCTGTTTTTT. This sequence encodes CAIGSLPGELFF. The chain has TRBV10-3 and TRBJ2-2; D not resolved. V shed 8 bases and J shed 6 bases, with 10 bases lying between them. CDR3 length: 12 residues. Germline loops: CDR1 ENHRY, CDR2 SYGVKD.

This clonotype was counted many times. The rearrangement joins TRBV6-2 or TRBV6-3 to TRBJ2-7; D gene ambiguous. Trimming cost V 6 bases and J 0 bases, with 6 bases left between them. Looked up from germline, CDR1 is MNHEY and CDR2 is SVGEGT. This CDR3 contains 12 residues. The chain's CDR3 is CASSPPSYEQYF. The CDR3 DNA is TGTGCCAGCAGCCCTCCCTCCTACGAGCAGTACTTC.

The V gene is TRBV10-3, the J gene TRBJ1-2; D is undetermined. This CDR3 is 12 amino acids long. Germline V gives CDR1 ENHRY, CDR2 SYGVKD. Trimming took 7 bases from V and 4 from J, leaving 10 bases between them. The CDR3 nucleotides read TGTGCCATCACGGAAGGGATCTATGGCTACACCTTC. This gives the protein CAITEGIYGYTF.

The CDR3 sequence is CASSVKIAGNTGELFF. CDR3 nucleotide sequence: TGTGCCAGCAGCGTAAAGATAGCGGGCAACACCGGGGAGCTGTTTTTT. The chain is built from TRBV9 and TRBJ2-2; 7 positions match TRBD2. CDR1 SGDLS and CDR2 YYNGEE come from the germline V gene. The ends lost 1 base at V and 2 bases at J; junction bases unmatched: 5. The CDR3 has 16 residues.

The chain has TRBV2 and TRBJ1-5, with 8 nucleotides matching TRBD1. V lost 6 bases to trimming and J lost 6 bases; unmatched junction nucleotides: 10. The CDR3 has 15 amino acids. Germline values: CDR1 SNHLY, CDR2 FYNNEI. The CDR3 protein is CASRDSGQGRQPQHF. The CDR3 nucleotides read TGTGCCAGCAGGGATTCAGGACAGGGCCGTCAGCCCCAGCATTTT.

V gene TRBV30 combines with J gene TRBJ1-1, with 7 bases identical to TRBD1. The ends lost 3 bases at V and 1 base at J; junction bases unmatched: 8. In germline, CDR1 is GTSNPN, CDR2 SVGIG (reference sequence). This CDR3 is built from 15 residues. CDR3: CAWRIQGLRNTEAFF. In DNA form, the CDR3 reads TGTGCCTGGAGAATACAGGGGCTAAGGAACACTGAAGCTTTCTTT.

This clonotype has a handful of counts. This chain uses TRBV10-3 with TRBJ2-1; 15 bases agree with TRBD2. The V gene's germline CDR1 is ENHRY and CDR2 SYGVKD. The CDR3 spans 16 residues. After removal of 6 bases from V and 8 bases from J, the junction contained 8 bases not matched to a gene. CDR3 region: CAIRGLAGGTLDEQFF. The CDR3 coding sequence is TGTGCCATCAGGGGACTAGCGGGGGGCACCTTGGATGAGCAGTTCTTC.

This clonotype was detected a few times. The chain joins TRBV27 to TRBJ2-5; 12 bases map to TRBD2. J was trimmed by 4 bases and V by 5 bases; bases with no gene match: 11. CDR1 is MNHEY, CDR2 SMNVEV, per germline (reference sequence). This CDR3 is 17 amino acids long. DNA for the CDR3: TGTGCCAGCAGTCAATACCAACTAGCGGGAGGAGGAGAGACCCAGTACTTC. Its protein is CASSQYQLAGGGETQYF.

The rearrangement joins TRBV10-1 to TRBJ2-1; D perhaps matches TRBD1 (6 bases). CDR3 length: 13 residues. From germline, CDR1 is WNHNN and CDR2 SYGVQD (reference sequence). With 5 bases removed from V and 11 bases from J, the gap between germline ends came to 16 bases. The CDR3 spells CASSPTLQGKQFF. CDR3 nucleotides: TGCGCCAGCAGTCCGACCCTACAGGGTAAGCAGTTCTTC.

This clonotype was picked up a small number of times. The J gene is TRBJ1-1, the V gene TRBV7-2; D might be TRBD1 (6 bases). Germline V gives CDR1 SGHTA, CDR2 FQGNSA. This CDR3 is 14 amino acids long. Trimming stripped 5 bases from V and 5 bases from J, with 15 bases between. This CDR3 reads CASSRLTGYTEAFF. The CDR3 region has the DNA TGTGCCAGCAGCCGCCTAACAGGGTATACTGAAGCTTTCTTT.

With respect to this clonotype: A read error may account for a junction end that differs from germline. J is TRBJ2-7 and V is TRBV7-9; TRBD1 or TRBD2 may be the D gene (5 bases each). CDR1 is SEHNR, CDR2 FQNEAQ, per germline (reference sequence). The CDR3 sequence is 11 residues long. The chain's CDR3 is CASSYEGTLSF. The CDR3 bases are TGTGCCAGCAGCTATGAAGGGACCCTAAGCTTC.

This clonotype showed up many times. The chain uses TRBV12-3 or TRBV12-4 and TRBJ1-2, with D perhaps TRBD1 (5 bases). V shed 5 bases and J shed 1 base, with 8 bases lying between them. The CDR3 consists of 13 residues. In DNA form, the CDR3 reads TGTGCCAGCAGTCCCAGGGTTAACTATGGCTACACCTTC. Its translation is CASSPRVNYGYTF.

The rearrangement links TRBV7-3 to TRBJ2-3; 8 bases agree with TRBD2. Germline CDR1 and CDR2: SGHTA and FQGTGA. The CDR3 is 15 amino acids. The V gene end was trimmed by 5 bases and the J gene end by 6 bases; junction bases not matched to a gene: 10. The CDR3 region has the DNA TGTGCCAGCAGCCCCGGGACTAGGGGCGAGGATACGCAGTATTTT. This sequence encodes CASSPGTRGEDTQYF.

CDR3 in DNA: TGTGCCAGCAGTTTAGGGGGCTGGAACACCGGGGAGCTGTTTTTT. It encodes CASSLGGWNTGELFF. This chain connects TRBV28 to TRBJ2-2, with D possibly TRBD1 on 6 matching bases. CDR3 length: 15 residues. Trimming stripped 2 bases from V and 1 base from J, with 8 bases between. The germline CDR1 and CDR2 sequences are MDHEN and SYDVKM.

This chain joins TRBV7-2 and TRBJ2-7; 7 bases map to TRBD1. The ends lost 4 bases at V and 1 base at J; junction bases unmatched: 1. The germline V gene has CDR1 SGHTA and CDR2 FQGNSA. The CDR3 runs to 13 residues. The CDR3 nucleotides are TGTGCCAGCAGCTCGACAGGGTCCTACGAGCAGTACTTC. It specifies CASSSTGSYEQYF.

The chain couples TRBV3-1 to TRBJ1-2, with TRBD1 matching 9 bases. In germline, CDR1 is LGHDT, CDR2 YNNKEL (reference sequence). With V trimmed by 1 base and J by 5 bases, 14 bases remained unmatched. This CDR3 spans 18 amino acids. CDR3 DNA sequence: TGTGCCAGCAGCCAAGGGAGGGTTGGACAGGGGAAGATTTATGGCTACACCTTC. Protein product: CASSQGRVGQGKIYGYTF.

V gene TRBV15 combines with J gene TRBJ2-1; D not resolved. The CDR3 runs 15 residues. V was trimmed by 0 bases and J by 0 bases, leaving 6 bases between them. Germline V gene sequence: CDR1 LNHNV, CDR2 YYDKDF (reference sequence). The CDR3 loop is CATSRDYYSYNEQFF. CDR3 DNA sequence: TGTGCCACCAGCAGAGACTACTACTCCTACAATGAGCAGTTCTTC.

This clonotype has at least ten counts. The gene calls are TRBV20-1 and TRBJ2-3; D gene unclear. The CDR3 length is 14 residues. V lost 2 bases, J lost 1 base, and 10 bases lay in between. Germline-derived CDR1 and CDR2 are DFQATT and SNEGSKA (reference sequence). This chain's CDR3 is CSARRPPGTDTQYF. Here the CDR3 DNA reads TGCAGTGCTAGACGTCCGCCGGGCACAGATACGCAGTATTTT.

The CDR3 DNA reads TGTGCCATTTCGGGTCGGTCCGACTCAATGGGCTACACCTTC. Translation: CAISGRSDSMGYTF. V and J are TRBV10-3 and TRBJ1-2; D gene uncertain. The V gene's germline CDR1 is ENHRY and CDR2 SYGVKD. The CDR3 is 14 amino acids. The germline V and J ends were trimmed by 9 bases and 8 bases, with 22 bases remaining between them.

This clonotype was picked up a small number of times. The V call is TRBV29-1, the J call TRBJ1-1, with 9 bases aligning to TRBD1. Germline lookup yields CDR1 SQVTM and CDR2 ANQGSEA. Losses at the gene ends were 6 bases for V and 5 bases for J; bases not matched to a gene: 4. The CDR3 is 12 residues long. The DNA of the CDR3 is TGCAGCGTGGACAGGGGTTGGACTGAAGCTTTCTTT. Its protein product is CSVDRGWTEAFF.